These 13 T cell receptor beta chains share one sample of origin, sequenced in a study of T-cell memory formation after mild COVID-19. From the 5' RACE reads, TCRdb called clonotypes with MiXCR, one entry per CDR3 protein. Of 90,000 to 120,000 distinct CDR3 sequences listed, 11% are singletons. Sequenced: PBMCs or a T cell subset sorted from them (not recorded which). All receptors derive from a man aged 18 to 29 who had mild COVID-19 (a few samples of this study predate the infection). Cell type and time point are not known.

The rearrangement links TRBV11-2 to TRBJ2-1, with D possibly TRBD2 on 6 matching bases. Trimming shortened V by 4 bases and J by 0 bases, and 22 bases separated the two germline ends. Germline V gene data show CDR1 as SGHAT and CDR2 as FQNNGV. This CDR3 has 19 amino acids. The CDR3 nucleotides are TGTGCCAGCAGCTCAAAATCTCTACGGGACGGGAGCTCCTACAATGAGCAGTTCTTC. As protein: CASSSKSLRDGSSYNEQFF.

This clonotype showed up just a few times. The chain recombines TRBV7-9 with TRBJ2-7, with 10 bases aligning to TRBD1. This CDR3 contains 13 residues. The V segment lost 8 bases and the J segment 1 base; nucleotides outside the gene matches: 2. The germline V gene encodes CDR1 SEHNR and CDR2 FQNEAQ (reference sequence). In DNA, the CDR3 is TGTGCCAGCGGGGGACAGGGGTCCTACGAGCAGTACGTC. Protein sequence: CASGGQGSYEQYV.

The rearrangement uses TRBV7-9 and TRBJ2-1; D may be TRBD1 or TRBD2 (5 bases each). This CDR3 comprises 15 residues. Trimming pared 3 bases from V and 3 bases from J, leaving 12 bases between. The germline V gene encodes CDR1 SEHNR and CDR2 FQNEAQ (reference sequence). CDR3: CASSLARGLYNEQFF. The CDR3 coding sequence is TGTGCCAGCAGCTTGGCGAGGGGCCTCTACAATGAGCAGTTCTTC.

This rearrangement joins TRBV4-3 to TRBJ2-5, with D possibly being TRBD1 or TRBD2 (5 bases each). Trimming shortened V by 0 bases and J by 4 bases, and 12 bases separated the two germline ends. The CDR3 contains 15 residues. Germline CDR1 and CDR2: LGHNA and YSLEER. DNA for the CDR3: TGCGCCAGCAGCCAAGAAAACAGGAGGTCAGAGACCCAGTACTTC. Translated, it gives CASSQENRRSETQYF.

The chain recombines TRBV7-9 with TRBJ2-7, with D tentatively TRBD1 (5 bases). The V end was cut by 2 bases, the J end by 5 bases, with 19 bases between. The germline gives CDR1 SEHNR, CDR2 FQNEAQ (reference sequence). The CDR3 is 16 residues long. The CDR3 protein is CASSLTLDSQSDEQYF. CDR3 DNA sequence: TGTGCCAGCAGCTTAACCTTAGACAGTCAGTCCGACGAGCAGTACTTC.

The genes are TRBV29-1 and TRBJ1-1; no firm D call. The CDR3 runs 11 residues. V lost 4 bases and J lost 4, with 7 bases in between. Germline-derived CDR1 and CDR2 are SQVTM and ANQGSEA. CDR3 sequence reads: CSVGGGTEAFF. CDR3 DNA sequence: TGCAGCGTTGGGGGAGGCACTGAAGCTTTCTTT.

The chain recombines TRBV9 with TRBJ2-3, with a tentative D call TRBD2 (5 bases). Germline V gives CDR1 SGDLS, CDR2 YYNGEE. Trimming stripped 3 bases from V and 0 bases from J, with 8 bases between. The CDR3 is 14 amino acids. The CDR3: CASSDERSTDTQYF. The CDR3 DNA follows: TGTGCCAGCAGCGATGAGCGGAGCACAGATACGCAGTATTTT.

This clonotype has ten or more counts. The gene calls are TRBV7-9 and TRBJ2-3; unclear D gene. Germline CDR1 and CDR2: SEHNR and FQNEAQ (reference sequence). V lost 5 bases and J lost 0, with 12 bases in between. This CDR3 has 15 amino acids. CDR3 nucleotide sequence: TGTGCCAGCAGCACATGGACGGAAAGCACAGATACGCAGTATTTT. Amino acid sequence: CASSTWTESTDTQYF.

The chain uses TRBV4-3 and TRBJ2-7; D is tentatively TRBD1 or TRBD2 (5 bases each). Germline V gene lookup returns CDR1 LGHNA and CDR2 YSLEER. The CDR3 consists of 14 residues. V lost 0 bases, J lost 4 bases, and 10 bases lay in between. This CDR3 is CASSQDRDAYEQYF. The CDR3 DNA sequence: TGCGCCAGCAGCCAAGACCGGGACGCTTACGAGCAGTACTTC.

In this sample, this clonotype turned up a few times. This chain connects TRBV6-5 to TRBJ1-2; D call uncertain. This CDR3 comprises 13 residues. Trimming stripped 4 bases from V and 3 bases from J, with 9 bases between. Germline CDR1 MNHEY, CDR2 SVGAGI. The CDR3 DNA is TGTGCCAGCAGTTCGGCAGGTTACTATGGCTACACCTTC. As protein: CASSSAGYYGYTF.

This clonotype was detected many times. The chain is built from TRBV7-9 and TRBJ1-1; possibly TRBD1 for D (6 bases). Germline CDR1 SEHNR, CDR2 FQNEAQ (reference sequence). CDR3 length equals 16 residues. Trimming left V 5 bases short and J 6 bases short, with 22 bases between. CDR3 in amino acids: CASSRMRGAANPEAFF. CDR3 coding DNA: TGTGCCAGCAGCCGAATGAGGGGGGCGGCTAACCCTGAAGCTTTCTTT.

This clonotype was recorded a few times. The genes are TRBV30 and TRBJ1-1, with 8 bases lining up with TRBD1. V gave up 5 bases and J gave up 7 bases; unmatched junction bases: 6. The CDR3 consists of 12 residues. Germline V gene lookup returns CDR1 GTSNPN and CDR2 SVGIG (reference sequence). The CDR3 bases are TGTGCCTGGTCTTCAGGGGGCGATGAAGCTTTCTTT. This gives the protein CAWSSGGDEAFF.

The chain links TRBV7-2 to TRBJ2-7; D is possibly TRBD1 (6 bases). In germline, CDR1 is SGHTA, CDR2 FQGNSA. The CDR3 extends over 14 amino acids. V was cut by 4 bases and J by 4 bases, with 14 bases left in between. CDR3: CASSSTDRPYEQYF. Written as DNA, the CDR3 is TGTGCCAGCAGCTCTACCGACAGGCCTTACGAGCAGTACTTC. Combining the CDR3 with reference TRBV7-2 and TRBJ2-7 gives the whole variable domain GAGVSQSPSNKVTEKGKDVELRCDPISGHTALYWYRQSLGQGLEFLIYFQGNSAPDKSGLPSDRFSAERTGGSVSTLTIQRTQQEDSAVYLCASSSTDRPYEQYFGPGTRLTVT.